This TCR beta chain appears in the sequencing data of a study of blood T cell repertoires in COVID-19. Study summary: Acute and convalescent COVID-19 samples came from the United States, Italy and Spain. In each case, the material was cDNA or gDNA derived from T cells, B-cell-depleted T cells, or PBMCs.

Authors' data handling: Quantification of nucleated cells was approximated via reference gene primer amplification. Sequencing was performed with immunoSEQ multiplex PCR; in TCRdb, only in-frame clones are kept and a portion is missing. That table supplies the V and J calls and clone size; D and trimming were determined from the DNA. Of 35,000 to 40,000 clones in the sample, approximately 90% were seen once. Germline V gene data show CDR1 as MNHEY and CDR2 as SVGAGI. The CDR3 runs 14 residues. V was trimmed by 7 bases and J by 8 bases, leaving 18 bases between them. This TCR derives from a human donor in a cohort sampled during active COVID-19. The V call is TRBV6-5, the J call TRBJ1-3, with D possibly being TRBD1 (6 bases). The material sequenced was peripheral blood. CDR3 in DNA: TGTGCCAGCAAAGAACAGGGTTCGGGCGACACCATATATTTT. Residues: CASKEQGSGDTIYF.